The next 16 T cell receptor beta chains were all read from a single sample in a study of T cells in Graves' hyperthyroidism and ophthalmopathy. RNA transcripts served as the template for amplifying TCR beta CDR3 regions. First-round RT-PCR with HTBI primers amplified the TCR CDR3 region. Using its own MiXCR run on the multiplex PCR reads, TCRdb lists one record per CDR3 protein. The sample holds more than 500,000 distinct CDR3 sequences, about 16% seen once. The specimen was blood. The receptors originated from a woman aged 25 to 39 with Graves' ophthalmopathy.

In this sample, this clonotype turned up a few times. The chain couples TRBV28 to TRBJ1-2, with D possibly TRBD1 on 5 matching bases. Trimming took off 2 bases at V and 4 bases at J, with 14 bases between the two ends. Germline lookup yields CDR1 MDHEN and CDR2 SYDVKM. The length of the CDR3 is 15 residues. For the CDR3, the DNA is TGTGCCAGCAGTTTACCGGGGGTTAATCGCTATGGCTACACCTTC. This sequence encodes CASSLPGVNRYGYTF.

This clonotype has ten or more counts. For the CDR3, the DNA is TGTGCCAGCAGGGTCAGAGGCAATCAGCCCCAGCATTTT. It codes for CASRVRGNQPQHF. The J gene is TRBJ1-5, the V gene TRBV2; D not resolved. Trimming took 6 bases from V and 2 from J, leaving 8 bases between them. The germline V gene encodes CDR1 SNHLY and CDR2 FYNNEI. The CDR3 totals 13 residues.

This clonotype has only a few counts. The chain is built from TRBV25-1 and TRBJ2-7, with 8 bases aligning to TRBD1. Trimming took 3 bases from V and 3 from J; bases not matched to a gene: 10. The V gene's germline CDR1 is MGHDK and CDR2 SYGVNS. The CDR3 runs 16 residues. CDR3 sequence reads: CASSDPPGTGGYEQYF. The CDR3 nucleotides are TGTGCCAGCAGTGACCCCCCCGGGACAGGCGGCTACGAGCAGTACTTC.

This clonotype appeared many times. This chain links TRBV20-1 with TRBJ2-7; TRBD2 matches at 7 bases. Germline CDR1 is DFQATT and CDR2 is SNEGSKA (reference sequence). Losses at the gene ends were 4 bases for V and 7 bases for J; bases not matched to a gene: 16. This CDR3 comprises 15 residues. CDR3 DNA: TGCAGTGCTATAAGGTCTGGGGGAGGGCCGCAAGAGCAGTACTTC. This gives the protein CSAIRSGGGPQEQYF.

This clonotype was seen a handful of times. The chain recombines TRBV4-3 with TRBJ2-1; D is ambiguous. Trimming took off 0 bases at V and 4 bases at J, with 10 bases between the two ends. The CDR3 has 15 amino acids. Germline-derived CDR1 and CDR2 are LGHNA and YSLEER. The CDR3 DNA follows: TGCGCCAGCAGCCAAGATTCGGGCTTTTACAATGAGCAGTTCTTC. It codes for CASSQDSGFYNEQFF.

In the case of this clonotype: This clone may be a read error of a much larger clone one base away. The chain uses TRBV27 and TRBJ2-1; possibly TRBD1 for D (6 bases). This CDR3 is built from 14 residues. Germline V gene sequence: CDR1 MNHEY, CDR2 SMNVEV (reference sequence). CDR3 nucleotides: TGTGCCAGCAGTTTGTCGGGTAATGAGGGGGAGCAGTGCTTC. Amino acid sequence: CASSLSGNEGEQCF.

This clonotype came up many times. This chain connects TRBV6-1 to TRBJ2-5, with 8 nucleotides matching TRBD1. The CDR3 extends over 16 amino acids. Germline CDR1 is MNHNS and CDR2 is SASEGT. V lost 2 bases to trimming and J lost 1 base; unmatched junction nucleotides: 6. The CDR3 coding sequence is TGTGCCAGCAGTGAACTGGACAGGGCCCCCCAAGAGACCCAGTACTTC. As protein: CASSELDRAPQETQYF.

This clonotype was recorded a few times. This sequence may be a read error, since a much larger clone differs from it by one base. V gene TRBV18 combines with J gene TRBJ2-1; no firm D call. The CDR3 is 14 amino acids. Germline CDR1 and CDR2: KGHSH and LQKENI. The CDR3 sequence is CASAPLKGGNEQFF. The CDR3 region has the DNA TGTGCCAGCGCACCACTTAAGGGTGGGAATGAGCAGTTCTTC.

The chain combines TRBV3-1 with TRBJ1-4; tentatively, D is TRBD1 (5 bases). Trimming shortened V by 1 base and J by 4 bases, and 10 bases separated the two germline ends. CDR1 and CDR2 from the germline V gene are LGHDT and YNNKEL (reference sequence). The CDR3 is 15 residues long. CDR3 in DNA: TGTGCCAGCAGCCAAGGTCGACAGAATAATGAAAAACTGTTTTTT. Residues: CASSQGRQNNEKLFF.

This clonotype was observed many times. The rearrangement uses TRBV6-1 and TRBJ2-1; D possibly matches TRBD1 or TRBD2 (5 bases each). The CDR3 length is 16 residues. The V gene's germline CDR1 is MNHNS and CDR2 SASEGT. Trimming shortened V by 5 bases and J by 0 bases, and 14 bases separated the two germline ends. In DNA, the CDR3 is TGTGCCAGCAGTTACGACAGCGGAGGCTCCTACAATGAGCAGTTCTTC. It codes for CASSYDSGGSYNEQFF.

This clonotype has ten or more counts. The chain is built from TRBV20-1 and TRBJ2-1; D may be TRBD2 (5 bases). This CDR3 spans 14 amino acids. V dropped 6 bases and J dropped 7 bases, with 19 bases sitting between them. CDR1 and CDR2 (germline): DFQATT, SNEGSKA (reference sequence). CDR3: CSAIRGRGPNEQFF. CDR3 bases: TGCAGTGCCATCCGCGGACGAGGGCCGAATGAGCAGTTCTTC.

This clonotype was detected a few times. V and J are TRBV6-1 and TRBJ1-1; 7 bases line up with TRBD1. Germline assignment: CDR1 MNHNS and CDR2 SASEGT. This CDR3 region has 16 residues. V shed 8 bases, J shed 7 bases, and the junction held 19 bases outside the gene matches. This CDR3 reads CASAHSRGRPNFEAFF. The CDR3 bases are TGTGCCAGCGCCCATTCTAGGGGGCGGCCTAACTTTGAAGCTTTCTTT.

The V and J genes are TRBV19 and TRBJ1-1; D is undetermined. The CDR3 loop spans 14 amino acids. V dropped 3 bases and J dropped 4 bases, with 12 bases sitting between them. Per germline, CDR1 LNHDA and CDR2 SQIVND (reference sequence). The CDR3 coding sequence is TGTGCCAGTAGTATCGTAGGGCTGGGCACTGAAGCTTTCTTT. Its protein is CASSIVGLGTEAFF.

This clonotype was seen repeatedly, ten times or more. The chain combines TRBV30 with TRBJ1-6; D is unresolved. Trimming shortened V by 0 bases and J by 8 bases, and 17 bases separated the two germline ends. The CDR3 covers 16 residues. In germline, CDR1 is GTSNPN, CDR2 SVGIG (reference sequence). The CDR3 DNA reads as TGTGCCTGGAGTGTAGGATTGGTCCCGTGGGATTCACCCCTCCACTTT. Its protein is CAWSVGLVPWDSPLHF.

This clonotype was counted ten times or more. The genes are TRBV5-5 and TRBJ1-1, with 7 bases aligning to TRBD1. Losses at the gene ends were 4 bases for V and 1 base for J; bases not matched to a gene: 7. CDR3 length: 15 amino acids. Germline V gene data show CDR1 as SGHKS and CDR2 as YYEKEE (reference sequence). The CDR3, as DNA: TGTGCCAGCAGCCGGACGACAGGGTGGAACACTGAAGCTTTCTTT. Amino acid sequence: CASSRTTGWNTEAFF. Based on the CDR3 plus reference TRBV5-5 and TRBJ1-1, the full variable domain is DAGVTQSPTHLIKTRGQQVTLRCSPISGHKSVSWYQQVLGQGPQFIFQYYEKEERGRGNFPDRFSARQFPNYSSELNVNALLLGDSALYLCASSRTTGWNTEAFFGQGTRLTVV.

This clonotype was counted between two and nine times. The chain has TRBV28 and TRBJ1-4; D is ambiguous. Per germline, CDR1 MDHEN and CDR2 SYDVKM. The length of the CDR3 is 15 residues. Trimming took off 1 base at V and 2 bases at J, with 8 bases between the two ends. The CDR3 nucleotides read TGTGCCAGCAGTTTATTCGGGCAGACTAATGAAAAACTGTTTTTT. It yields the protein CASSLFGQTNEKLFF.